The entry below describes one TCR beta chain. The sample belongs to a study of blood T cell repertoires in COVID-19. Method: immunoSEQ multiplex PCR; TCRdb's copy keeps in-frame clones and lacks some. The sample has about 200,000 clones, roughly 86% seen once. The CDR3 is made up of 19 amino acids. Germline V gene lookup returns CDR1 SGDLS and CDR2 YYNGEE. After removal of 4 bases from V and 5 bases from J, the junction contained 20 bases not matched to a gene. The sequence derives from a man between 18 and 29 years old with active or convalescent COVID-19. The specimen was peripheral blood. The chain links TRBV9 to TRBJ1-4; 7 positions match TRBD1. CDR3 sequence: CASSPGIPGQLFVNEKLFF. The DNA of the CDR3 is TGTGCCAGCAGCCCAGGAATTCCGGGACAGCTATTTGTCAATGAAAAACTGTTTTTT. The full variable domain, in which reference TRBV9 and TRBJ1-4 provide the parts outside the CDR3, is DSGVTQTPKHLITATGQRVTLRCSPRSGDLSVYWYQQSLDQGLQFLIQYYNGEERAKGNILERFSAQQFPDLHSELNLSSLELGDSALYFCASSPGIPGQLFVNEKLFFGSGTQLSVL.